A single sample gave rise to the 2 T cell receptor beta chains below, sequenced in a study of CD8 T cells in ankylosing spondylitis. Study results and limitations: The study identified a TCR beta motif of several highly homologous variants that appeared characteristic of ankylosing spondylitis blood.

TCRdb re-derived calls from the 5' RACE reads in MiXCR, one entry per CDR3 protein. The sample lists some 800,000 distinct CDR3 sequences; 10% to 15% were seen once. No antigen has been identified for these receptors. Sequenced: blood, either unsorted or a sorted T cell fraction (not recorded which). Receptors were obtained from a male donor with ankylosing spondylitis.

The V gene is TRBV4-3, the J gene TRBJ1-2; D possibly corresponds to TRBD1 (5 bases). CDR1 is LGHNA and CDR2 is YSLEER in the germline V gene. With 0 bases removed from V and 4 bases from J, the gap between germline ends came to 9 bases. The CDR3 runs 14 residues. This chain's CDR3 is CASSQDVGAYGYTF. In DNA, the CDR3 is TGCGCCAGCAGCCAAGATGTTGGGGCCTATGGCTACACCTTC.

There are many counts of this clonotype. This rearrangement joins TRBV6-1 to TRBJ2-2, with a tentative D call TRBD2 (7 bases). Germline lookup yields CDR1 MNHNS and CDR2 SASEGT. Trimming pared 4 bases from V and 1 base from J, leaving 16 bases between. The CDR3 totals 17 residues. This chain's CDR3 is CASSGLRGGGNTGELFF. Here the CDR3 DNA reads TGTGCCAGCAGTGGTCTGCGAGGGGGGGGGAACACCGGGGAGCTGTTTTTT.